This T cell receptor (beta chain) was retrieved from a study of blood T cell repertoires in COVID-19. Study in general: Some COVID-19 samples were acute and others convalescent; all came from the United States, Italy and Spain. T cells, B-cell-depleted T cells, or PBMCs provided the cDNA or gDNA that served as material.

Per the original methods: From reference gene primer amplification, estimates of nucleated cell counts were derived. The repertoire was sequenced with immunoSEQ multiplex PCR; TCRdb's copy has only in-frame clones and lacks some. D and trimming were read from the DNA, whereas the V and J calls and clone size are those reported in that table. The data hold roughly 100,000 clones, with about 80% observed a single time. This CDR3 is built from 14 residues. The germline CDR1 and CDR2 sequences are MNHEY and SMNVEV (reference sequence). Trimming took 6 bases from V and 6 from J; bases not matched to a gene: 1.

The sample comprised peripheral blood. This receptor was identified in a man between 60 and 75 years old with acute or convalescent COVID-19. The chain carries TRBV27 and TRBJ2-1; 14 bases line up with TRBD2. Written as DNA, the CDR3 is TGTGCCAGCAGGACTAGCGGGGGGGCCAATGAGCAGTTCTTC. Translating it yields CASRTSGGANEQFF.